These T cell receptor beta chains were read from a single sample in a study of Graves' ophthalmopathy and Graves' hyperthyroidism. In TCRdb, the multiplex PCR reads were re-called with MiXCR into one record per CDR3 protein. Of more than 550,000 distinct CDR3 sequences listed, about 41% are singletons. Sequencing was performed on peripheral blood. These receptors were obtained from an adult man with Graves' ophthalmopathy. The conserved cysteine and the conserved F or W are not part of the CDR3 here. D genes are given only for firm matches. Clone size is stated in some rows and not others, as once, few, many or a class when expanded.

V gene	D gene	clone size	J gene	CDR3 protein
TRBV7-8	NA	once	TRBJ2-1	ASTGGDFNEQF
TRBV29-1	NA	NA	TRBJ2-5	SVGSLAHQETQY
TRBV7-7	NA	few	TRBJ2-2	ASSLGVGGPRPGELF
TRBV2	NA	many	TRBJ1-3	ASTTSDLSGNTIY
TRBV19	NA	NA	TRBJ1-1	AWSVSLLWGADTEAF
TRBV4-1	NA	many	TRBJ2-7	ASSQPGTQGEQY
TRBV24-1	TRBD2	NA	TRBJ2-5	ASSPTSGGAEETQY
TRBV6-4	NA	many	TRBJ2-2	ASSDRDTGELF
TRBV7-2	NA	NA	TRBJ1-1	ASSVWEGNTEAF
TRBV7-8	TRBD2	many	TRBJ2-7	ASSRSGRAHEQY
TRBV20-1	NA	many	TRBJ1-5	SARGGGGVNQPQH
TRBV3-1	NA	many	TRBJ1-1	ASSTRTGHTEAF
TRBV2	NA	many	TRBJ2-7	ASSASVSGSYEQY
TRBV9	NA	few	TRBJ2-2	ASSVSGIGTGELF